This T cell receptor beta chain was sequenced for a study of PD-L1 blockade in urothelial cancer. Study details: Patients took up atezolizumab in 2014 at 1,200 mg intravenously every 3 weeks. Prior regimens of chemotherapy numbered 0 to 3 per patient.

The table came from immunoSEQ multiplex PCR; TCRdb's copy has only in-frame clones and leaves some out. This sample has 70,000 or so clones, with about nine tenths found just once. Specified time point: pretreatment peripheral blood. CDR1 and CDR2 from the germline V gene are MNHEY and SMNVEV (reference sequence). J was trimmed by 2 bases and V by 6 bases; bases with no gene match: 4. The CDR3 covers 15 residues. This sample comprised PBMCs, obtained around atezolizumab (anti-PD-L1) treatment. The chain has TRBV27 and TRBJ2-2, with 9 bases identical to TRBD2. The TCR sequence derives from a man between 65 and 85 years old with urothelial cancer. The CDR3 DNA reads as TGTGCCAGCAGCTCTAGCGGGGTAAACACCGGGGAGCTGTTTTTT. Translation: CASSSSGVNTGELFF.